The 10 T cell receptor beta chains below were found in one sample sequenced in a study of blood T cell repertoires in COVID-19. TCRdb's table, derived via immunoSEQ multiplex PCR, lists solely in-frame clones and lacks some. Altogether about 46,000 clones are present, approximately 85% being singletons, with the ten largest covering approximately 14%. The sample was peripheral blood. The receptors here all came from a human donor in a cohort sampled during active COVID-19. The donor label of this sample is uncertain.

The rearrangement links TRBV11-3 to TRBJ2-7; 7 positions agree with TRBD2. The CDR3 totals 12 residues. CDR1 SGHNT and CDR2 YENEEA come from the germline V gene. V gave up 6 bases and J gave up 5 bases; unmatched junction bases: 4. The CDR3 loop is CASSRGSDEQYF. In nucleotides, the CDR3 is TGTGCCAGCAGTCGCGGGAGCGACGAGCAGTACTTC.

The CDR3 bases are TGTGCCATAAGCCCGGGACAGGGGAACACTGAAGCTTTCTTT. Residues: CAISPGQGNTEAFF. The chain uses TRBV10-3 and TRBJ1-1; 9 bases agree with TRBD1. Trimming removed 9 bases from V and 1 base from J; junction bases left unmatched: 6. Germline assignment: CDR1 ENHRY and CDR2 SYGVKD. The CDR3 totals 14 residues.

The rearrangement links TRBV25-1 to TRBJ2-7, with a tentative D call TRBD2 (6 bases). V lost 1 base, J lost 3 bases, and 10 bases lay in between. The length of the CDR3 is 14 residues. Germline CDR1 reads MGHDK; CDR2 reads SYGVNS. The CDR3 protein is CASSELEGLYEQYF. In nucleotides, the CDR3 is TGTGCCAGCAGTGAATTGGAGGGACTCTACGAGCAGTACTTC.

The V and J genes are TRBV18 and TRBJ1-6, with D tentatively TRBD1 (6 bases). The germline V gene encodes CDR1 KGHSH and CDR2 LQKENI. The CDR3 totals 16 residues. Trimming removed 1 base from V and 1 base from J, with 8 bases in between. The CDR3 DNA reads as TGTGCCAGCTCACCACTACAGGGTTCCTATAATTCACCCCTCCACTTT. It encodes CASSPLQGSYNSPLHF.

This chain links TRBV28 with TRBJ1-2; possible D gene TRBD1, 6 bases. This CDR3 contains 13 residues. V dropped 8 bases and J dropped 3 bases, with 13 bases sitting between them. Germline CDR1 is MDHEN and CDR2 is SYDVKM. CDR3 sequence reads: CASSGGAHYGYTF. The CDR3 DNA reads TGTGCCAGCTCGGGGGGGGCTCACTATGGCTACACCTTC.

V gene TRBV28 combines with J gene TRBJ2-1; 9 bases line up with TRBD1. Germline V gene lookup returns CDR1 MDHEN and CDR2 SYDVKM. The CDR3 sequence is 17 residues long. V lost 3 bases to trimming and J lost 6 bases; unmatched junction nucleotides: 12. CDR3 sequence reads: CASSLRGQGLNANEQFF. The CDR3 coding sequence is TGTGCCAGCAGTTTGAGGGGACAGGGTTTAAACGCCAATGAGCAGTTCTTC. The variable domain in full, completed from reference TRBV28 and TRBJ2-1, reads DVKVTQSSRYLVKRTGEKVFLECVQDMDHENMFWYRQDPGLGLRLIYFSYDVKMKEKGDIPEGYSVSREKKERFSLILESASTNQTSMYLCASSLRGQGLNANEQFFGPGTRLTVL.

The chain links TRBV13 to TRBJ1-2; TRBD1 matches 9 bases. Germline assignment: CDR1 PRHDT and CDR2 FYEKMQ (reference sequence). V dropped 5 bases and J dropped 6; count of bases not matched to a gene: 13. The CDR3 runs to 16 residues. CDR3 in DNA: TGTGCCAGCAGCATACCACAGGGACAGGGCGTCGATGGCTACACCTTC. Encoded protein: CASSIPQGQGVDGYTF.

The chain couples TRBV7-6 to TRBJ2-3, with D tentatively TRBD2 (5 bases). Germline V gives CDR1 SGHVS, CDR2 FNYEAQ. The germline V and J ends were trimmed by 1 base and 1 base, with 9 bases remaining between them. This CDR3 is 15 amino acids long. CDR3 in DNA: TGTGCCAGCAGCTTAGGTTCCGGGGGCACAGATACGCAGTATTTT. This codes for CASSLGSGGTDTQYF.

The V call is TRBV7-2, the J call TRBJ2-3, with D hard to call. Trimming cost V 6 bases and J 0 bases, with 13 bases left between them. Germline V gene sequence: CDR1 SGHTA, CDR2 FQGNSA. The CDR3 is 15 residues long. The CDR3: CASSPWRSSTDTQYF. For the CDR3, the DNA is TGTGCCAGCAGTCCCTGGCGGTCGAGCACAGATACGCAGTATTTT.

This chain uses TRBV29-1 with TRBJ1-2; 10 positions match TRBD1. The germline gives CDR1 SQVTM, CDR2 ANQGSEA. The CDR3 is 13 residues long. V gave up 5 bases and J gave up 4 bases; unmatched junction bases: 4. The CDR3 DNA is TGCAGCGTTAGGGACAGGGGCAGCTATGGCTACACCTTC. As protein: CSVRDRGSYGYTF.